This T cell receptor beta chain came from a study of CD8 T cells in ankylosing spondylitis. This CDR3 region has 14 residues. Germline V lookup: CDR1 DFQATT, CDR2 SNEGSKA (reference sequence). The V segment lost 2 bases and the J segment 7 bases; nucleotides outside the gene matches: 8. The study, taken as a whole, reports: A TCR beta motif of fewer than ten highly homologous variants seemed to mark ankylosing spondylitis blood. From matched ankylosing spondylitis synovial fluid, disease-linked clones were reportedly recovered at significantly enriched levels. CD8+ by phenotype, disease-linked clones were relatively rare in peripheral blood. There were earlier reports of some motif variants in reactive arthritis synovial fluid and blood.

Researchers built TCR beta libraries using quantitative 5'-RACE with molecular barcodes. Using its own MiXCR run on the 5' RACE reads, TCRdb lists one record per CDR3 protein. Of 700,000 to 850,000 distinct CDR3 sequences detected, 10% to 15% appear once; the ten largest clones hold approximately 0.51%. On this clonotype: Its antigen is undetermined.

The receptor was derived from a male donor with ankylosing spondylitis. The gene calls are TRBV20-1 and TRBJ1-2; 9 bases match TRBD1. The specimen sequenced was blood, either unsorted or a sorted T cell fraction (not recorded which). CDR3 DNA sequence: TGCAGTGCTAGACGTCCCGGGACAGGGTTTGGCTACACCTTC. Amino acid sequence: CSARRPGTGFGYTF.